The 16 T cell receptor beta chains reported below all come from one sample, sequenced in a study of T-cell reconstitution after alpha-beta-depleted transplantation in children. It was with unique molecular identifiers that the TCRbeta library was prepared. TCRdb processed the PCR reads anew with MiXCR; each CDR3 protein has one entry. The table shows some 460,000 distinct CDR3 sequences, with 15% to 20% occurring only once. This specimen consisted of PBMCs, mostly from graft donor cells, obtained 360 days after TCRalphabeta/CD19-depleted stem cell transplant. The source of these receptors is a boy younger than two who had a stem cell transplant for Wiskott-Aldrich syndrome, so the T cells may come from the graft donor.

CDR3 sequence (DNA): TGCGCCAGCAGCTCCCAGACAAGTGGGGGCGAGCAGTTCTTC. Translated: CASSSQTSGGEQFF. The genes are TRBV5-1 and TRBJ2-1; D perhaps matches TRBD1 (6 bases). Trimming took 3 bases from V and 10 from J, leaving 17 bases between them. The CDR3 length is 14 residues. Germline CDR1 SGHRS, CDR2 YFSETQ.

This chain links TRBV15 with TRBJ1-5, with a possible D match to TRBD1 (6 bases). V was pared by 5 bases and J by 2 bases, with 10 bases between. Germline CDR1 is LNHNV and CDR2 is YYDKDF (reference sequence). CDR3 length equals 14 residues. CDR3 in DNA: TGTGCCACCAGCCCGGGACAACGCAATCAGCCCCAGCATTTT. This sequence encodes CATSPGQRNQPQHF.

A few counts support this clonotype. J is TRBJ2-5 and V is TRBV6-5; perhaps TRBD1 as D (5 bases). V gave up 2 bases and J gave up 5 bases, with 18 bases separating them. Germline lookup yields CDR1 MNHEY and CDR2 SVGAGI. This CDR3 has 16 amino acids. In nucleotides, the CDR3 is TGTGCCAGCAGTTACGCGGTTGTACAGGCTAGGGAGACCCAGTACTTC. It yields the protein CASSYAVVQARETQYF.

This clonotype was observed at least ten times. The J gene is TRBJ2-5, the V gene TRBV12-3 or TRBV12-4; TRBD1 might be the D (6 bases). V lost 0 bases to trimming and J lost 5 bases, with 10 bases between them. The CDR3 spans 14 residues. This chain's CDR3 is CASSLATGLETQYF. For the CDR3, the DNA is TGTGCCAGCAGTTTAGCCACAGGGCTGGAGACCCAGTACTTC.

This clonotype was seen a handful of times. The V gene is TRBV7-9, the J gene TRBJ2-7, with D unresolved. Trimming left V 4 bases short and J 7 bases short, with 8 bases between. Per the germline V gene, CDR1 is SEHNR and CDR2 is FQNEAQ (reference sequence). The CDR3 is made up of 11 amino acids. The CDR3 is CASSSLLEQYF. CDR3 nucleotides: TGTGCCAGCAGCTCCCTATTGGAGCAGTACTTC.

This chain connects TRBV5-1 to TRBJ2-1; D may correspond to TRBD1 or TRBD2 (5 bases each). V lost 4 bases and J lost 5, with 13 bases in between. The CDR3 is 14 amino acids. Germline V gene sequence: CDR1 SGHRS, CDR2 YFSETQ. This CDR3 reads CASSPGPKNNEQFF. The CDR3, as DNA: TGCGCCAGCAGCCCGGGGCCTAAGAACAATGAGCAGTTCTTC.

The CDR3 reads CAISEQTGFEETQYF. The DNA of the CDR3 is TGTGCCATCAGTGAACAGACAGGGTTCGAAGAGACCCAGTACTTC. The V call is TRBV10-3, the J call TRBJ2-5; 7 bases map to TRBD1. The CDR3 extends over 15 amino acids. Per the germline V gene, CDR1 is ENHRY and CDR2 is SYGVKD. The ends lost 3 bases at V and 3 bases at J; junction bases unmatched: 7.

This chain uses TRBV7-8 with TRBJ2-7; D gene unclear. This CDR3 region has 15 residues. Germline V CDR1 and CDR2: SGHVS, FQNEAQ. V lost 2 bases and J lost 3, with 14 bases in between. Here the CDR3 DNA reads TGTGCCAGCAGCTTATCCCGGGTCCTCGACTACGAGCAGTACTTC. The encoded protein is CASSLSRVLDYEQYF.

This clonotype was seen only a few times. CDR3: CASSLIGTRTRNSNEQFF. The CDR3 coding sequence is TGTGCCAGCAGCTTAATAGGGACAAGGACTAGGAATTCCAATGAGCAGTTCTTC. The chain joins TRBV11-2 to TRBJ2-1; TRBD2 might be the D (7 bases). The length of the CDR3 is 18 residues. V was pared by 2 bases and J by 6 bases, with 23 bases between. Germline V gene sequence: CDR1 SGHAT, CDR2 FQNNGV.

The chain employs TRBV20-1 and TRBJ2-2; the match to TRBD1 covers 11 bases. This CDR3 is 15 amino acids long. Germline V CDR1 and CDR2: DFQATT, SNEGSKA (reference sequence). V lost 3 bases, J lost 5 bases, and 5 bases stayed unmatched. CDR3 nucleotides: TGCAGTGCTAGTTCGGACAGGGGGCCGACCGGGGAGCTGTTTTTT. Translated, it gives CSASSDRGPTGELFF.

The J gene is TRBJ2-4, the V gene TRBV2, with 11 positions matching TRBD2. The CDR3 has 18 residues. In germline, CDR1 is SNHLY, CDR2 FYNNEI. V shed 5 bases and J 0 bases; nucleotides not matched to a gene: 9. DNA for the CDR3: TGTGCCAGCAGTCCCGGGACTAGCGGTTCTCTAGCCAAAAACATTCAGTACTTC. As protein: CASSPGTSGSLAKNIQYF.

This clonotype has only a few counts. The V gene is TRBV5-1, the J gene TRBJ1-1; D possibly corresponds to TRBD1 (6 bases). The V and J ends lost 4 bases and 6 bases respectively, with 19 bases between them. Germline loops: CDR1 SGHRS, CDR2 YFSETQ. The CDR3 is 15 residues long. CDR3 loop: CASSEDRSGISEAFF. CDR3 sequence (DNA): TGCGCCAGCAGCGAAGACAGGAGCGGAATCTCTGAAGCTTTCTTT.

This rearrangement joins TRBV5-1 to TRBJ1-1, with D unresolved. V lost 4 bases and J lost 1, with 11 bases in between. The CDR3 has 14 residues. CDR1 SGHRS and CDR2 YFSETQ come from the germline V gene. The CDR3 is CASSGAPGNTEAFF. The CDR3, as DNA: TGCGCCAGCAGCGGAGCGCCCGGGAACACTGAAGCTTTCTTT.

Only a few counts were recorded for this clonotype. The chain carries TRBV12-3 or TRBV12-4 and TRBJ2-7; D perhaps matches TRBD1 (6 bases). V was pared by 5 bases and J by 9 bases, with 17 bases between. This CDR3 has 13 residues. This CDR3 reads CASSVRTDLGQYF. The CDR3 nucleotides read TGTGCCAGCAGTGTGCGGACAGATTTGGGGCAGTACTTC.

This clonotype turned up a few times. The CDR3 sequence is CASSLEASPQGIETQYF. CDR3 DNA sequence: TGCGCCAGCAGCTTGGAGGCGAGTCCGCAGGGAATAGAGACCCAGTACTTC. V and J are TRBV5-1 and TRBJ2-5, with D tentatively TRBD1 (5 bases). Germline assignment: CDR1 SGHRS and CDR2 YFSETQ. The CDR3 runs to 17 residues. V was cut by 0 bases and J by 4 bases, with 19 bases left in between. Full variable domain (remainder filled in from reference TRBV5-1 and TRBJ2-5): KAGVTQTPRYLIKTRGQQVTLSCSPISGHRSVSWYQQTPGQGLQFLFEYFSETQRNKGNFPGRFSGRQFSNSRSEMNVSTLELGDSALYLCASSLEASPQGIETQYFGPGTRLLVL.

This clonotype was found a few times. CDR3 region: CASRRPNEKLFF. The DNA for the CDR3 is TGTGCCAGCCGACGTCCTAATGAAAAACTGTTTTTT. V is TRBV6-5 and J is TRBJ1-4; D unresolved. Between the trimmed V and J ends, which lost 8 bases and 3 bases, there was a span of 7 bases. Germline V gene sequence: CDR1 MNHEY, CDR2 SVGAGI. The CDR3 length is 12 residues.